This section outlines one TCR beta chain sequence together with its context. This entry is derived from a study of blood T cell repertoires in COVID-19. The ends lost 7 bases at V and 5 bases at J; junction bases unmatched: 1. The length of the CDR3 is 11 residues. Original processing notes: The assay estimated nucleated cells by amplifying reference gene primers. Clones were read by immunoSEQ multiplex PCR, and TCRdb kept only the in-frame ones, dropping some. The V and J calls and clone size come from that table; D and trimming were worked out from the DNA. Of 70,000 to 90,000 clones in the sample, roughly four fifths were seen once.

The V gene is TRBV12-3 or TRBV12-4, the J gene TRBJ2-7; TRBD2 aligns across 8 bases. The sequencing input was peripheral blood. This clonotype was obtained from a woman of 80 years or more with acute or convalescent COVID-19. The chain's CDR3 is CASTRGDEQYF. CDR3 nucleotides: TGTGCCAGCACGCGGGGGGACGAGCAGTACTTC.